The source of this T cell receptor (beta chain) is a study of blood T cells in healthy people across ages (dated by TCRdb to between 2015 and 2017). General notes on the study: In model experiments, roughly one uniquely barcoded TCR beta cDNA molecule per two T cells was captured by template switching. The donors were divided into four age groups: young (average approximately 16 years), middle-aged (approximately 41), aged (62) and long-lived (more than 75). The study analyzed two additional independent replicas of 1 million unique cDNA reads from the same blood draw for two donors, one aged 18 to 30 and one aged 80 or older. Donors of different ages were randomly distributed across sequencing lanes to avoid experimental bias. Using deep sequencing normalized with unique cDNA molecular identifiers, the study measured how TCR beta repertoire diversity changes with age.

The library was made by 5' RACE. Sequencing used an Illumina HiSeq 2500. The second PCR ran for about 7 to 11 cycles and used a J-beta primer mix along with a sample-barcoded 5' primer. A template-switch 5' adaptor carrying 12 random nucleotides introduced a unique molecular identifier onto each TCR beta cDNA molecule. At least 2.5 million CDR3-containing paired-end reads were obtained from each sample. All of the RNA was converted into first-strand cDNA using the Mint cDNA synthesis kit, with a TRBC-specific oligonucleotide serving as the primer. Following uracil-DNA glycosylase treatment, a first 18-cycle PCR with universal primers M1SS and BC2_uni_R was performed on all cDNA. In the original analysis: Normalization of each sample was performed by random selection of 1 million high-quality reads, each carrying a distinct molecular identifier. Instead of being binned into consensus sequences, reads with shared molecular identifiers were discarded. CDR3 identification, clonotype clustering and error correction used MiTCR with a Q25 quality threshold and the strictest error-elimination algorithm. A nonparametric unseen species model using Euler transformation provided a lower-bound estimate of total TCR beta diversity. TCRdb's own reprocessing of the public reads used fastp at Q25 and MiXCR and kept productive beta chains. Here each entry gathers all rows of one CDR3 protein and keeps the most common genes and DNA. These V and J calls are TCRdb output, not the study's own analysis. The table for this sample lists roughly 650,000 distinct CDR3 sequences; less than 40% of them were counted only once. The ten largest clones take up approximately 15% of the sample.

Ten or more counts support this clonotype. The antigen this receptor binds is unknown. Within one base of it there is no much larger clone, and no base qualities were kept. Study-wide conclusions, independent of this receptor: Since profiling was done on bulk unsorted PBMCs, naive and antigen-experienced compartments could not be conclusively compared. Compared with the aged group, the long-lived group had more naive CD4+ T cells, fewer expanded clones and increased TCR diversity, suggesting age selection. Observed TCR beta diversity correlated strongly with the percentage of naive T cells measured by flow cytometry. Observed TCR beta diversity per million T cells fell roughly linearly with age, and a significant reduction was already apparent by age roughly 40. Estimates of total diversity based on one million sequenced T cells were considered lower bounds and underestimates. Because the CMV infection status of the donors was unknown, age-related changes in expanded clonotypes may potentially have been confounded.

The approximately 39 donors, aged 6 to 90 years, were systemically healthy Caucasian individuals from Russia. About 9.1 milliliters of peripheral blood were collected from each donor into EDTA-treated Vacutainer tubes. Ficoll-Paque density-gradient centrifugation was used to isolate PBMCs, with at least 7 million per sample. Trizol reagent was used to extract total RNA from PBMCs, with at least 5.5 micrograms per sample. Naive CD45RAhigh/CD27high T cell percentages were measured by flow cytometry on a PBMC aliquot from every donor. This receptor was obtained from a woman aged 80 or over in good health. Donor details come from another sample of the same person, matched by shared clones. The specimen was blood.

The DNA reads TGCGCCAGCAGCCAATACCAAGGGCCCTACGAGCAGTACTTC. The translation is CASSQYQGPYEQYF. Recombination connected TRBV4-1 to TRBJ2-7; the D gene lacks a confident call. The germline V gene provides CDR1 MGHRA and CDR2 YSYEKL. Relative to germline, V is 2 bases shorter and J is 2 bases shorter, with 10 bases between their ends. From cysteine to phenylalanine, the CDR3 is 14 amino acids long. Only CDR3 DNA remains: 42 bases, in frame from the first base.